This T cell receptor (beta chain) was captured by sequencing in a study of spatial heterogeneity in lung cancer. Notes on the study in general: One measure, the expanded intratumoral alpha and beta TCR count, tracked tumor mutation counts.

Losses at the gene ends were 5 bases for V and 7 bases for J; bases not matched to a gene: 5. There are 14 residues in the CDR3. Germline CDR1 and CDR2: DFQATT and SNEGSKA (reference sequence). Noted time point: sample taken at primary tumor resection. Material for sequencing was whole RNA from tumor, nontumor lung or frozen PBMC, left unsorted. This clonotype has ten or more counts. Its antigen is as yet unknown. MiXCR, run by TCRdb on the 5' RACE reads, gives a single entry per CDR3 protein. The sample shows approximately 23,000 distinct CDR3 sequences, about 4.4% of them seen only once. This specimen consisted of lung tumor tissue, obtained at surgery. This chain uses TRBV20-1 with TRBJ2-7; 16 nucleotides align to TRBD2. The sequence came from a male donor with early-stage non-small cell lung cancer. CDR3 bases: TGCAGTGCTCCGGGACTAGCGGGAGGGAAAGAGCAGTACTTC. Translation: CSAPGLAGGKEQYF.